Following are 23 T cell receptor beta chains from one sample sequenced in a study of neurological immune-mediated disorders. From the 5' RACE reads, TCRdb called clonotypes with MiXCR, one entry per CDR3 protein. This sample has around 44,000 distinct CDR3 sequences, with 14% found just once. Source material: CD4+ T cells from blood. Receptor source: a woman aged 60 to 75 with HTLV-1-associated myelopathy (HAM/TSP).

A note on this clonotype: One end of the junction is discordant with germline, which a read error may explain. The rearrangement joins TRBV7-2 to TRBJ1-1; 7 bases map to TRBD1. Germline V gives CDR1 SGHTA, CDR2 FQGNSA. This CDR3 region has 13 residues. CDR3 DNA sequence: TGTGCTAGCAGCGTTGACAGGGACCATCGGGCTTTCTTT. It encodes CASSVDRDHRAFF.

This clonotype has ten or more counts. The chain is built from TRBV7-8 and TRBJ2-6, with D hard to call. V gave up 1 base and J gave up 0 bases, with 7 bases separating them. The CDR3 has 16 amino acids. CDR1 and CDR2 from the germline V gene are SGHVS and FQNEAQ. DNA for the CDR3: TGTGCCAGCAGCTTAGTGGGTGTCTCTGGGGCCAACGTCCTGACTTTC. It is translated as CASSLVGVSGANVLTF. The full variable domain, rest sourced from reference TRBV7-8 and TRBJ2-6, is GAGVSQSPRYKVAKRGQDVALRCDPISGHVSLFWYQQALGQGPEFLTYFQNEAQLDKSGLPSDRFFAERPEGSVSTLKIQRTQQEDSAVYLCASSLVGVSGANVLTFGAGSRLTVL.

In its sample, this clonotype was seen many times. The CDR3 protein is CASRSGVSGTDTQYF. Here the CDR3 DNA reads TGTGCCAGCAGGAGCGGGGTGTCTGGCACAGATACGCAGTATTTT. V usage is TRBV12-3 or TRBV12-4 and J usage is TRBJ2-3; 7 bases are shared with TRBD2. V was pared by 6 bases and J by 1 base, with 7 bases of the junction left unmatched. The CDR3 is made up of 15 amino acids.

This clonotype was counted at least ten times. This rearrangement joins TRBV6-6 to TRBJ2-7; 12 bases agree with TRBD1. V was pared by 6 bases and J by 4 bases, with 4 bases of the junction left unmatched. CDR1 and CDR2 from the germline V gene are MNHNY and SVGAGI (reference sequence). This CDR3 spans 14 amino acids. The CDR3 loop is CASRPGQGAYEQYF. The CDR3, as DNA: TGTGCCAGCAGGCCGGGACAGGGGGCTTACGAGCAGTACTTC.

The chain carries TRBV20-1 and TRBJ2-1; 11 bases map to TRBD2. This CDR3 region has 19 residues. The V gene's germline CDR1 is DFQATT and CDR2 SNEGSKA (reference sequence). Losses at the gene ends were 4 bases for V and 0 bases for J; bases not matched to a gene: 14. The CDR3 here is CSAIDTWTSGQSSYNEQFF. As DNA, the CDR3 is TGCAGTGCTATAGATACTTGGACTAGCGGGCAGAGCTCCTACAATGAGCAGTTCTTC.

Ten or more counts support this clonotype. The CDR3 bases are TGCAGCGTGGACGGGGTAGCAGAGGAGACCCAGTACTTC. This codes for CSVDGVAEETQYF. V is TRBV29-1 and J is TRBJ2-5; maybe TRBD2 (5 bases). V was clipped by 6 bases and J by 5 bases, with 16 bases between them. The CDR3 totals 13 residues. Germline CDR1 SQVTM, CDR2 ANQGSEA.

This clonotype has at least ten counts. The chain links TRBV15 to TRBJ2-3; 9 positions agree with TRBD2. Germline CDR1 LNHNV, CDR2 YYDKDF (reference sequence). V dropped 1 base and J dropped 0; count of bases not matched to a gene: 2. The CDR3 covers 16 residues. CDR3 nucleotide sequence: TGTGCCACCAGCAGAGTTAGCGGGGGCAGCACAGATACGCAGTATTTT. Translating gives CATSRVSGGSTDTQYF.

This clonotype was found many times. The J gene is TRBJ2-7, the V gene TRBV15; possible D gene TRBD1, 6 bases. The CDR3 spans 15 residues. CDR1 and CDR2 (germline): LNHNV, YYDKDF (reference sequence). Trimming removed 0 bases at V and 2 bases at J, with 11 bases between. The CDR3 DNA sequence: TGTGCCACCAGCAGAGAAACAGGGTCTACCTACGAGCAGTACTTC. Translation gives CATSRETGSTYEQYF.

The rearrangement links TRBV15 to TRBJ1-6, with TRBD1 matching 8 bases. With V trimmed by 1 base and J by 10 bases, 6 bases remained unmatched. This CDR3 is built from 15 residues. In germline, CDR1 is LNHNV, CDR2 YYDKDF (reference sequence). DNA for the CDR3: TGTGCCACCAGCAGAGTCGTACAGGGGGGATCACCCCTCCACTTT. This encodes CATSRVVQGGSPLHF.

This clonotype has ten or more counts. This sequence joins TRBV5-1 and TRBJ1-2, with a possible D match to TRBD1 (6 bases). There are 16 residues in the CDR3. The V and J ends lost 4 bases and 4 bases respectively, with 20 bases between them. Per the germline V gene, CDR1 is SGHRS and CDR2 is YFSETQ. This CDR3 is CASSQATPGTRYGYTF. CDR3 DNA sequence: TGCGCCAGCAGCCAGGCGACACCCGGGACACGCTATGGCTACACCTTC.

Many counts were recorded for this clonotype. The chain has TRBV5-1 and TRBJ2-3; no definite D call. The V end was cut by 3 bases, the J end by 4 bases, with 6 bases between. The CDR3 runs to 12 residues. Germline CDR1 and CDR2: SGHRS and YFSETQ. The CDR3 loop reads CASSSSPDTQYF. Here the CDR3 DNA reads TGCGCCAGCAGCTCTTCCCCAGATACGCAGTATTTT.

This clonotype was observed at least ten times. The chain combines TRBV4-1 with TRBJ2-4; TRBD2 matches 13 bases. Germline trimming cut 3 bases from V and 3 bases from J; bases unmatched to any gene: 11. Germline CDR1 reads MGHRA; CDR2 reads YSYEKL. This CDR3 contains 19 residues. DNA of the CDR3: TGCGCCAGCAGCCACGCTGGACTAGCGGGGGCACGGGGCAAAAACATTCAGTACTTC. Protein sequence: CASSHAGLAGARGKNIQYF.

This clonotype was seen repeatedly, ten times or more. The chain has TRBV20-1 and TRBJ2-7, with a weak D call TRBD2 (6 bases). In germline, CDR1 is DFQATT, CDR2 SNEGSKA (reference sequence). The CDR3 has 14 amino acids. V dropped 3 bases and J dropped 2 bases, with 14 bases sitting between them. CDR3 region: CSASEGTVPYEQYF. The CDR3 DNA is TGCAGTGCTAGTGAAGGGACTGTCCCCTACGAGCAGTACTTC.

This clonotype occurred many times. The V gene is TRBV5-1, the J gene TRBJ2-7; TRBD2 aligns across 8 bases. The CDR3 is 15 residues long. The germline gives CDR1 SGHRS, CDR2 YFSETQ. V shed 4 bases, J shed 3 bases, and the junction held 9 bases outside the gene matches. Here the CDR3 reads CASSILAGTNYEQYF. The CDR3 coding sequence is TGCGCCAGCAGCATTTTAGCGGGGACGAACTACGAGCAGTACTTC.

This clonotype was detected ten times or more. This chain links TRBV5-1 with TRBJ2-3, with D unresolved. This CDR3 has 15 residues. V gave up 0 bases and J gave up 3 bases, with 11 bases separating them. CDR1 is SGHRS, CDR2 YFSETQ, per germline. CDR3 region: CASSLGAVGTDTQYF. DNA for the CDR3: TGCGCCAGCAGCTTGGGCGCCGTGGGAACAGATACGCAGTATTTT.

This clonotype was counted many times. The gene calls are TRBV6-1 and TRBJ1-5, with D perhaps matching TRBD1 (5 bases). V was clipped by 3 bases and J by 3 bases, with 12 bases between them. Per germline, CDR1 MNHNS and CDR2 SASEGT. This CDR3 region has 15 residues. DNA of the CDR3: TGTGCCAGCAGTGATCCCGGGGCCTCCAATCAGCCCCAGCATTTT. It yields the protein CASSDPGASNQPQHF.

This clonotype was seen repeatedly, ten times or more. The rearrangement uses TRBV7-2 and TRBJ2-3; 14 bases align to TRBD2. CDR3 size: 18 residues. V was pared by 5 bases and J by 3 bases, with 10 bases of the junction left unmatched. Germline V gene sequence: CDR1 SGHTA, CDR2 FQGNSA. CDR3 loop: CASSTGTSGGSWTDTQYF. The CDR3, as DNA: TGTGCCAGCAGCACCGGGACTAGCGGGGGATCTTGGACAGATACGCAGTATTTT.

Ten or more counts support this clonotype. This rearrangement joins TRBV5-1 to TRBJ2-3; 10 nucleotides match TRBD2. Germline CDR1 and CDR2: SGHRS and YFSETQ. V trimming: 0 bases; J trimming: 5 bases; junction bases outside the gene matches: 3. The CDR3 is made up of 15 amino acids. CDR3 protein: CASSLASGGGDTQYF. DNA for the CDR3: TGCGCCAGCAGCTTGGCTAGCGGGGGTGGAGATACGCAGTATTTT.

This clonotype showed up many times. The chain has TRBV20-1 and TRBJ2-1; D is perhaps TRBD1 or TRBD2 (5 bases each). The CDR3 spans 15 residues. The germline V gene encodes CDR1 DFQATT and CDR2 SNEGSKA (reference sequence). V shed 7 bases and J shed 1 base, with 17 bases lying between them. CDR3 sequence reads: CSVPILGESYNEQFF. The CDR3 nucleotides are TGCAGTGTTCCCATCCTGGGGGAGTCCTACAATGAGCAGTTCTTC.

This clonotype is termed medium-sized. The chain joins TRBV3-1 to TRBJ2-3, with 8 bases identical to TRBD1. The CDR3 runs to 16 residues. Germline V gene sequence: CDR1 LGHDT, CDR2 YNNKEL (reference sequence). V gave up 1 base and J gave up 3 bases; unmatched junction bases: 6. The CDR3 region is CASSQAWTGRTDTQYF. CDR3 bases: TGTGCCAGCAGCCAAGCGTGGACAGGGAGAACAGATACGCAGTATTTT.

This clonotype was detected many times. The chain carries TRBV7-2 and TRBJ1-5; the D gene is possibly TRBD1 (5 bases). The CDR3 consists of 13 residues. CDR1 is SGHTA, CDR2 FQGNSA, per germline. The V gene lost 0 bases and the J gene lost 5 bases, with 5 bases spanning the gap. The CDR3 spells CASSLAGDQPQHF. The CDR3 nucleotides read TGTGCCAGCAGCTTAGCAGGGGATCAGCCCCAGCATTTT.

This clonotype was counted ten times or more. The chain recombines TRBV10-3 with TRBJ2-7, with TRBD2 as a possible D gene (6 bases). Looked up from germline, CDR1 is ENHRY and CDR2 is SYGVKD. Trimming stripped 2 bases from V and 12 bases from J, with 17 bases between. The CDR3 extends over 13 amino acids. DNA of the CDR3: TGTGCCATCAGTGAGCCGGGAGAAATGTTCCGGTACTTC. Protein product: CAISEPGEMFRYF.

This clonotype was seen many times. The genes are TRBV14 and TRBJ1-5, with D perhaps matching TRBD1 (6 bases). Germline assignment: CDR1 SGHDN and CDR2 FVKESK. The germline V and J ends were trimmed by 1 base and 5 bases, with 18 bases remaining between them. There are 17 residues in the CDR3. The CDR3 loop is CASSQGDIPGVYQPQHF. The CDR3 DNA is TGTGCCAGCAGCCAAGGGGACATCCCGGGGGTCTATCAGCCCCAGCATTTT.